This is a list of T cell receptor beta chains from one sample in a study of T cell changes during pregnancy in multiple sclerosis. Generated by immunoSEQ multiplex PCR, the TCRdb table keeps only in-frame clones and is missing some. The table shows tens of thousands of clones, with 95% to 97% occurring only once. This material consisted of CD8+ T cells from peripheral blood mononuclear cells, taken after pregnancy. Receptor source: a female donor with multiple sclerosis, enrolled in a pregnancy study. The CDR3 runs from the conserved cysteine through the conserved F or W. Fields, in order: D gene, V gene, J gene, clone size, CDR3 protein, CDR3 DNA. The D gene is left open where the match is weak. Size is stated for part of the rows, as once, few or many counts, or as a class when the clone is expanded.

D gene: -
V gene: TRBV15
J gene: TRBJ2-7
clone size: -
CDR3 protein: CATSSGIAYEQYF
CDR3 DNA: TGTGCCACCAGCAGCGGGATCGCCTACGAGCAGTACTTC

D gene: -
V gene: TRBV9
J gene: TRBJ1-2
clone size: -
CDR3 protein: CASSVGRDYGYTF
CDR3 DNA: TGTGCCAGCAGCGTAGGCAGGGACTATGGCTACACCTTC

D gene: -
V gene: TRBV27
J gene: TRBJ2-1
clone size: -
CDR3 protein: CASTPTGIPYNEQFF
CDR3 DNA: TGTGCCAGCACCCCTACAGGGATTCCCTACAATGAGCAGTTCTTC

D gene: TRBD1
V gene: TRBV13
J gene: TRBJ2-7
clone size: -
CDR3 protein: CASSSMTGGPPYEQYF
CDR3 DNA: TGTGCCAGCAGCTCAATGACAGGGGGCCCCCCCTACGAGCAGTACTTC

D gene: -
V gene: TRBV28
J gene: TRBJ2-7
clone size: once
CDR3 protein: CASSFPPRGGSYEQYF
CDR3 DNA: TGTGCCAGCAGCTTTCCCCCCAGGGGTGGATCCTACGAGCAGTACTTC

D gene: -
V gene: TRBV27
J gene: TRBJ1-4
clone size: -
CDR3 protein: CASSQTGYEKLFF
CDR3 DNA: TGTGCCAGCAGTCAAACAGGGTACGAAAAACTGTTTTTT

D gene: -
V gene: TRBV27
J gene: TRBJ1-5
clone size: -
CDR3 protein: CASSLPGQPQHF
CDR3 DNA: TGTGCCAGCAGTTTACCAGGGCAGCCCCAGCATTTT

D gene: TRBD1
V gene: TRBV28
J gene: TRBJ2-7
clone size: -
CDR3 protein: CASSLPGQGHYEQYF
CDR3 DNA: TGTGCCAGCAGTCTCCCGGGACAGGGGCACTACGAGCAGTACTTC

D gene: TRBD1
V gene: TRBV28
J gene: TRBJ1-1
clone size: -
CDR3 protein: CASSPWDRDTEAFF
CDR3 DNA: TGTGCCAGCAGTCCGTGGGACAGAGACACTGAAGCTTTCTTT

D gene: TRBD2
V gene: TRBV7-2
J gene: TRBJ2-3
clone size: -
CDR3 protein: CASSLELRGRASLTDTQYF
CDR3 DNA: TGTGCCAGCAGCTTAGAATTAAGAGGGAGGGCCAGTCTGACAGATACGCAGTATTTT

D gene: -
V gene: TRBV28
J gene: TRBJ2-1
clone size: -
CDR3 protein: CASGEDYANEQFF
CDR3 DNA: TGTGCCAGCGGGGAAGACTACGCGAATGAGCAGTTCTTC

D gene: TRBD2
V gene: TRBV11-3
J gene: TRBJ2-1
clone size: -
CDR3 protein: CASSLAAGGGTTSSYNEQFF
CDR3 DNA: TGTGCCAGCAGCTTAGCTGCGGGAGGAGGGACTACTAGCTCCTACAATGAGCAGTTCTTC

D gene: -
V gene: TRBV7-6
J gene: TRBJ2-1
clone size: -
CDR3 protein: CASSPISGEQFF
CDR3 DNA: TGTGCCAGCAGCCCGATATCGGGTGAGCAGTTCTTC